The clone carrying this TCR beta chain was recorded many times. This record belongs to a study of human T cells and chemical hapten exposure. Time point indicated: pre-sensitization, week 0. Sample treatment: therapeutic diphenylcyclopropenone sensitization with weekly scalp DPC. TCRdb re-called the RACE reads through MiXCR, storing one row per CDR3 protein. This table holds approximately 90,000 distinct CDR3 sequences, roughly 8.5% found once. CDR3 length: 15 residues. Germline V gene lookup returns CDR1 LGHNA and CDR2 YNFKEQ. The junction had 2 bases not matched to a gene; V was cut back by 2 bases and J by 3 bases.

This TCR was sampled from a man aged 35-49 years with alopecia areata. Some clones in this sample may be carry-over from other donors' samples. The sample consisted of whole blood, taken in connection with sensitization to the hapten diphenylcyclopropenone (DPC). The chain employs TRBV4-2 and TRBJ2-3, with 10 positions matching TRBD2. The CDR3 loop reads CASSQLAGETDTQYF. Here the CDR3 DNA reads TGTGCCAGCAGCCAACTAGCGGGAGAAACAGATACGCAGTATTTT.